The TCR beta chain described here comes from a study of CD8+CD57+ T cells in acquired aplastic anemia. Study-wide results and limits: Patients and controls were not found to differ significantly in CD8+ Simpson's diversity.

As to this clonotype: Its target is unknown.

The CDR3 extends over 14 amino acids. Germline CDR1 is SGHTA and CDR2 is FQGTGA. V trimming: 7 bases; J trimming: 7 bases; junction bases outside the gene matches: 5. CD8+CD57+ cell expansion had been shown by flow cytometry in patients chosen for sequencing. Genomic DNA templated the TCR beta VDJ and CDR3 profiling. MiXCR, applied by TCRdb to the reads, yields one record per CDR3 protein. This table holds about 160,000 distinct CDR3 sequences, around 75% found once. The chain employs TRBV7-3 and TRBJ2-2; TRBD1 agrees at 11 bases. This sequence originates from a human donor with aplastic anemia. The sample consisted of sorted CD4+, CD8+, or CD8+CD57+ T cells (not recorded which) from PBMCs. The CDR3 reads CASTPGTGGGELFF. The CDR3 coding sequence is TGTGCCAGCACCCCCGGGACAGGGGGCGGGGAGCTGTTTTTT.